Only one count was recorded for the clone carrying this T cell receptor (beta chain). PCR employed 60 Vbeta and 13 Jbeta primers. TCRdb's copy holds only in-frame clones and misses some; the assay was immunoSEQ multiplex PCR. The repertoire consists of around 100,000 clones, with about three quarters occurring once and the leading ten covering about 3.7%. This sample is drawn from a study of cytomegalovirus exposure and HLA in healthy donors. Study at large: Earlier work reported 110 million or so unique TCR beta sequences from about 200 million T cells.

With 6 bases clipped from V and 1 base from J, the junction kept 1 base outside the gene matches. CDR3 size: 13 residues. Germline CDR1 SNHLY, CDR2 FYNNEI. V is TRBV2 and J is TRBJ2-3, with 7 positions matching TRBD1. The sample was PBMCs. This TCR derives from a man aged 35 to 55 in good health and CMV-seronegative. The DNA of the CDR3 is TGTGCCAGCAGCGGACAGGGCACAGATACGCAGTATTTT. Protein product: CASSGQGTDTQYF.